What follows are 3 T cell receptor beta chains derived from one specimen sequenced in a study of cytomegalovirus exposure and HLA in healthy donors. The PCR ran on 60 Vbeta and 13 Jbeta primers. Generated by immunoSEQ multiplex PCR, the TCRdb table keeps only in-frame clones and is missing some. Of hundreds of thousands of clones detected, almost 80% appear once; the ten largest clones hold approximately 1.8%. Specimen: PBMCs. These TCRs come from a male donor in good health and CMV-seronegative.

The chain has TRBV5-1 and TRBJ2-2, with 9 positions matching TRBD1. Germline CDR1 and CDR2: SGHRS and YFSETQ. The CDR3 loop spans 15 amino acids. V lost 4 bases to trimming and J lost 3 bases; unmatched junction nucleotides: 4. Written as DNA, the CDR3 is TGCGCCAGCAGCCCACAGGGGGCTGACACCGGGGAGCTGTTTTTT. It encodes CASSPQGADTGELFF.

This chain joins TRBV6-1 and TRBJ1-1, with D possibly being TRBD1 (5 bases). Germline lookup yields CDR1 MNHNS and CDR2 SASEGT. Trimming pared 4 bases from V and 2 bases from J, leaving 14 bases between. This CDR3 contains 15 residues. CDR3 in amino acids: CASSGTQQVNTEAFF. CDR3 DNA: TGTGCCAGCAGTGGCACACAACAGGTTAACACTGAAGCTTTCTTT.

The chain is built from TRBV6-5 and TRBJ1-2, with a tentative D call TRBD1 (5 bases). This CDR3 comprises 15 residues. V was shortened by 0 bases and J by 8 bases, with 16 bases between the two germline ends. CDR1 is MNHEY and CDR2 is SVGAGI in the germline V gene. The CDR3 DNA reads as TGTGCCAGCAGTTACTCTACAGGATCGGTCGGGGGCTACACCTTC. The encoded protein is CASSYSTGSVGGYTF.